The next 9 T cell receptor beta chains were all read from a single sample in a study of cytomegalovirus exposure and HLA in healthy donors. Vbeta (60) and Jbeta (13) primers were used in the PCR. Profiling relied on immunoSEQ multiplex PCR, and the TCRdb table lists in-frame clones only, not all of them. The table includes some 200,000 clones, about 62% detected once. The sample comprised PBMCs. These receptor sequences come from a middle-aged man in good health and CMV-seronegative.

The chain joins TRBV30 to TRBJ2-5; 7 bases match TRBD2. V lost 5 bases to trimming and J lost 4 bases; unmatched junction nucleotides: 4. Per germline, CDR1 GTSNPN and CDR2 SVGIG (reference sequence). The CDR3 has 12 amino acids. DNA for the CDR3: TGTGCCTGGGCGACTAGCCCAGAGACCCAGTACTTC. Protein: CAWATSPETQYF.

This chain connects TRBV6-1 to TRBJ2-3; 7 nucleotides match TRBD2. The germline V gene has CDR1 MNHNS and CDR2 SASEGT. The CDR3 is 15 amino acids. V lost 1 base and J lost 1; bases outside the gene matches: 2. The CDR3 DNA sequence: TGTGCCAGCAGTGAAGGGGGGGGAGGCACAGATACGCAGTATTTT. Translated: CASSEGGGGTDTQYF.

The gene calls are TRBV18 and TRBJ1-3; weak D call: TRBD1 (5 bases). V was shortened by 3 bases and J by 3 bases, with 9 bases between the two germline ends. Germline V lookup: CDR1 KGHSH, CDR2 LQKENI. There are 14 residues in the CDR3. In DNA form, the CDR3 reads TGTGCCAGCTCACCGGAGACAGATGGAAACACCATATATTTT. Translation: CASSPETDGNTIYF.

The J gene is TRBJ2-5, the V gene TRBV27; D is perhaps TRBD2 (5 bases). Germline lookup yields CDR1 MNHEY and CDR2 SMNVEV (reference sequence). V lost 5 bases and J 5 bases, leaving 9 bases between the germline ends. This CDR3 region has 12 residues. For the CDR3, the DNA is TGTGCCAGCAGTGACTACGACGAGACCCAGTACTTC. It codes for CASSDYDETQYF.

The V call is TRBV5-5, the J call TRBJ2-7; TRBD2 aligns across 14 bases. Germline values: CDR1 SGHKS, CDR2 YYEKEE (reference sequence). The CDR3 runs to 14 residues. The V gene end was trimmed by 3 bases and the J gene end by 6 bases; junction bases not matched to a gene: 2. This CDR3 is CASSSGLAGAEQYF. CDR3 in DNA: TGTGCCAGCAGCTCGGGACTAGCGGGAGCCGAGCAGTACTTC.

The rearrangement uses TRBV5-1 and TRBJ2-2; 15 nucleotides align to TRBD2. Germline values: CDR1 SGHRS, CDR2 YFSETQ. The V and J ends lost 4 bases and 7 bases, in that order; junction bases with no gene match: 5. CDR3 length: 16 residues. CDR3 in amino acids: CASSPGLAGGHGELFF. CDR3 DNA: TGCGCCAGCAGCCCCGGACTAGCGGGAGGGCACGGGGAGCTGTTTTTT. The full variable domain, with the rest looked up from reference TRBV5-1 and TRBJ2-2, is KAGVTQTPRYLIKTRGQQVTLSCSPISGHRSVSWYQQTPGQGLQFLFEYFSETQRNKGNFPGRFSGRQFSNSRSEMNVSTLELGDSALYLCASSPGLAGGHGELFFGEGSRLTVL.

This clone has a handful of counts. This chain uses TRBV19 with TRBJ2-2; 8 bases map to TRBD2. This CDR3 comprises 17 residues. J was trimmed by 8 bases and V by 3 bases; bases with no gene match: 14. The germline CDR1 and CDR2 sequences are LNHDA and SQIVND (reference sequence). CDR3 amino acids: CASSMNGLAGTWGELFF. The CDR3 DNA follows: TGTGCCAGTAGTATGAACGGGCTAGCGGGCACCTGGGGGGAGCTGTTTTTT.

The CDR3 region is CASRQGQGLQETQYF. CDR3 in DNA: TGCGCCAGCAGGCAGGGACAGGGTTTGCAGGAGACCCAGTACTTC. This chain connects TRBV5-1 to TRBJ2-5; 9 nucleotides align to TRBD1. V trimming: 5 bases; J trimming: 5 bases; junction bases outside the gene matches: 10. Germline-derived CDR1 and CDR2 are SGHRS and YFSETQ. The CDR3 covers 15 residues.

The chain employs TRBV30 and TRBJ2-3; tentative D call: TRBD2 (5 bases). This CDR3 region has 12 residues. Germline lookup yields CDR1 GTSNPN and CDR2 SVGIG (reference sequence). V lost 3 bases and J lost 6, with 10 bases in between. CDR3 sequence (DNA): TGTGCCTGGAGCTCCCGGGATGATACGCAGTATTTT. This gives the protein CAWSSRDDTQYF.